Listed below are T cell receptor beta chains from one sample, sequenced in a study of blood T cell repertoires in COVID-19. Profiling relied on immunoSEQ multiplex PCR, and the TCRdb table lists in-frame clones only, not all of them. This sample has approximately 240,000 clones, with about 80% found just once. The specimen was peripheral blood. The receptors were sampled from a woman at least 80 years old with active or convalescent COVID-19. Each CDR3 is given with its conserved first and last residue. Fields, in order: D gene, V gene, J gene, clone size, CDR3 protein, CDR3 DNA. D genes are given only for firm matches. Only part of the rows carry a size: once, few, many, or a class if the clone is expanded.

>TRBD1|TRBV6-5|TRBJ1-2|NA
CASSQLTGDGYTF
TGTGCCAGCAGTCAACTGACAGGGGATGGCTACACCTTC
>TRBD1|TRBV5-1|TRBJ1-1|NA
CASSLSRQGLTEAFF
TGCGCCAGCAGCTTGTCTAGACAGGGTTTGACTGAAGCTTTCTTT
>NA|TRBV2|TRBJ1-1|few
CASRAGYTEAFF
TGTGCCAGCAGAGCAGGGTACACTGAAGCTTTCTTT
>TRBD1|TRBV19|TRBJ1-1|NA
CASSNTPGGKTFF
TGTGCCAGTAGTAACACGCCAGGGGGAAAGACTTTCTTT
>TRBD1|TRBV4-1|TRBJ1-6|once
CASSQEGRGAYNSPLHF
TGCGCCAGCAGCCAAGAAGGCAGGGGGGCGTATAATTCACCCCTCCACTTT
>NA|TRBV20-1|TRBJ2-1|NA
CSARDRGIEVF
TGCAGTGCTAGAGATCGCGGGATAGAGGTCTTC
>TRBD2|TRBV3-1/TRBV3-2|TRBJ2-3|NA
CASSQPSSGRGISTQYF
TGTGCCAGCAGCCAACCCAGTAGCGGGAGGGGGATAAGTACGCAGTATTTT
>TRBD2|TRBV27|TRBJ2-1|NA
CASSRDGTSYHEQFF
TGTGCCAGCAGCCGAGATGGGACTAGCTATCATGAGCAGTTCTTC
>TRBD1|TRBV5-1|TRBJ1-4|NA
CASSLGQGAAVHEKLFF
TGCGCCAGCAGCTTGGGACAGGGGGCGGCGGTGCATGAAAAACTGTTTTTT
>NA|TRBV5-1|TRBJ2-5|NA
CASSLAKELMETQYF
TGCGCCAGCAGCTTGGCCAAGGAGTTAATGGAGACCCAGTACTTC
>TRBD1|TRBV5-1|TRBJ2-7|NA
CASSNRQGPGEQYF
TGCGCCAGCAGCAACCGACAGGGTCCCGGTGAGCAGTACTTC
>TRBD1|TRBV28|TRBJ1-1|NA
CASGTGVSAFF
TGTGCCAGCGGGACAGGGGTGTCAGCTTTCTTT
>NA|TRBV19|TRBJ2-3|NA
CASSGSPQTRSTDTQYF
TGTGCCAGTAGCGGGAGCCCCCAGACAAGAAGCACAGATACGCAGTATTTT
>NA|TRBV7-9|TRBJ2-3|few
CASSWGLTDSTDTQYF
TGTGCCAGCAGCTGGGGGCTTACGGATAGCACAGATACGCAGTATTTT
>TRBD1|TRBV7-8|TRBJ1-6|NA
CASSLGGQGVSPLHF
TGTGCCAGCAGCTTAGGAGGCCAGGGGGTTTCACCCCTCCACTTT
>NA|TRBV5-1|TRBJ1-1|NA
CASAQSPGGAGGTEAFF
TGCGCCAGCGCACAATCCCCGGGGGGCGCAGGTGGCACTGAAGCTTTCTTT
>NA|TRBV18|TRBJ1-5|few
CASSRDNSNQPQHF
TGTGCCAGCTCACGCGATAATAGCAATCAGCCCCAGCATTTT
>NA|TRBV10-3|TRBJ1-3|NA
CAISERTTGNTIYF
TGTGCCATCAGTGAGAGGACAACTGGAAACACCATATATTTT
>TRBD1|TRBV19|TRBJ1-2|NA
CASRRDRGNYGYTF
TGTGCCAGTAGAAGGGACAGGGGTAACTATGGCTACACCTTC
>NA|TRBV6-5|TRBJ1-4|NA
CASRVTGNSNEKLFF
TGTGCCAGCAGAGTCACAGGGAACTCTAATGAAAAACTGTTTTTT
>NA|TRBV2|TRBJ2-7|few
CASSEFLDTNYEQYF
TGTGCCAGCAGTGAATTTCTGGACACTAACTACGAGCAGTACTTC
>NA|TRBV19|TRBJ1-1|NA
CASKGTPNTEAFF
TGTGCCAGTAAGGGGACACCGAACACTGAAGCTTTCTTT
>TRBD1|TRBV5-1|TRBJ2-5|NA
CASATGTYQETQYF
TGCGCCAGTGCGACAGGGACGTACCAAGAGACCCAGTACTTC
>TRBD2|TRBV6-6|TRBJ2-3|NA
CASSLAGGTDTQYF
TGTGCCAGCAGTCTAGCGGGGGGCACAGATACGCAGTATTTT
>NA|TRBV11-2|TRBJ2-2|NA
CASSYDWSGNTGELFF
TGTGCCAGCAGCTACGACTGGAGCGGGAACACCGGGGAGCTGTTTTTT
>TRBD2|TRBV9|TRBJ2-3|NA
CASSVATWTSGGHTDTQYF
TGTGCCAGCAGCGTAGCTACATGGACTAGCGGGGGGCACACAGATACGCAGTATTTT
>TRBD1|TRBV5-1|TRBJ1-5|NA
CASSGGTGGNQPQHF
TGCGCCAGCAGCGGCGGGACAGGGGGCAATCAGCCCCAGCATTTT
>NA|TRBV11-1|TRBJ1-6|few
CASSAKRGNSPLHF
TGTGCCAGCAGCGCAAAGAGAGGGAATTCACCCCTCCACTTT
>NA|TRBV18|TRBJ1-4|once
CASSPPGQKNEKLFF
TGTGCCAGCTCACCACCGGGCCAGAAGAATGAAAAACTGTTTTTT
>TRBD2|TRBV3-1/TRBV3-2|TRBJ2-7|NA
CASSRIAGGPYEQYF
TGTGCCAGCAGCCGAATAGCGGGGGGGCCCTACGAGCAGTACTTC
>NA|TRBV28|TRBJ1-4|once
CASSLGAGYIEKLFF
TGTGCCAGCAGTTTGGGTGCAGGGTATATCGAAAAACTGTTTTTT
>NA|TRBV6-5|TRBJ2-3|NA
CASTESTDTQYF
TGTGCCAGCACCGAGAGCACAGATACGCAGTATTTT
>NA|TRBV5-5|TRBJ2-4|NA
CTSSLDSSKNIQYF
TGTACCAGCAGCTTGGACTCGAGCAAAAACATTCAGTACTTC
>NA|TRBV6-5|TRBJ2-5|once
CASGMGAPQETQYF
TGTGCCAGCGGCATGGGGGCACCCCAAGAGACCCAGTACTTC
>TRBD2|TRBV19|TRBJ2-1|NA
CASSIPGGSNEQFF
TGTGCCAGTAGTATTCCGGGGGGGTCTAATGAGCAGTTCTTC
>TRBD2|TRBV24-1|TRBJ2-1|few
CATSDLRTGTSSYNEQFF
TGTGCCACCAGTGATTTGAGGACGGGGACTAGCTCCTACAATGAGCAGTTCTTC
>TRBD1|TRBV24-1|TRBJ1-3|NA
CATSGVTGTGNTIYF
TGTGCCACCAGTGGCGTGACAGGGACCGGAAACACCATATATTTT
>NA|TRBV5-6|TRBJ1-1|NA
CASSLDWGDTEAFF
TGTGCCAGCAGTCTTGACTGGGGCGACACTGAAGCTTTCTTT
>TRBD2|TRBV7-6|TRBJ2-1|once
CASSQGLAGQSSYNEQFF
TGTGCCAGCAGCCAGGGACTAGCGGGACAAAGCTCCTACAATGAGCAGTTCTTC
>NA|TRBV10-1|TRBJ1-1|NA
CASSNTRDIGAFF
TGCGCCAGCAGTAATACCAGGGACATAGGAGCTTTCTTT
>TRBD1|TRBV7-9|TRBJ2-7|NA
CASSVRDRGYEQYF
TGTGCCAGCAGCGTCCGGGACAGGGGATACGAGCAGTACTTC
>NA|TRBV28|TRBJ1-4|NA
CATRGGAEEKLFF
TGTGCCACCCGAGGGGGGGCAGAGGAAAAACTGTTTTTT
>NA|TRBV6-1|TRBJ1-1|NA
CASSEQGVRANTEAFF
TGTGCCAGCAGTGAGCAGGGCGTTAGGGCAAACACTGAAGCTTTCTTT
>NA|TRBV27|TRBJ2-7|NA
CASSRQTNSYEQYF
TGTGCCAGCAGTCGACAGACCAACTCCTACGAGCAGTACTTC
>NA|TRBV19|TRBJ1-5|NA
CASSSWTERYQPQHF
TGTGCCAGTAGTTCGTGGACAGAAAGGTATCAGCCCCAGCATTTT
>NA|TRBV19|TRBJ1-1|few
CASRILGDAELKAFF
TGTGCCAGTAGGATATTAGGCGACGCGGAGTTGAAAGCTTTCTTT
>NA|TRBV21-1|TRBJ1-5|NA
CASRETLNQPQHF
TGTGCCAGCAGAGAAACGCTAAATCAGCCCCAGCATTTT
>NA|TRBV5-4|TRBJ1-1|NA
CASSTTGSNTEAFF
TGTGCCAGCAGTACGACAGGTTCGAACACTGAAGCTTTCTTT
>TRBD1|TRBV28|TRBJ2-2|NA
CASSLAGGESTGELFF
TGTGCCAGCAGTTTAGCAGGGGGCGAATCGACCGGGGAGCTGTTTTTT
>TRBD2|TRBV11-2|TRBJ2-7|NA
CASSTTSGRSYEQYF
TGTGCCAGCAGCACGACTAGCGGGAGGTCCTACGAGCAGTACTTC
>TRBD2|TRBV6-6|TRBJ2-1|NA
CASSYSSGRFHEQFF
TGTGCCAGCAGTTACTCGAGCGGGAGGTTCCATGAGCAGTTCTTC
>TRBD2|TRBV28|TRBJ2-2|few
CASRLSGAGELFF
TGTGCCAGCAGGTTGAGCGGGGCCGGGGAGCTGTTTTTT